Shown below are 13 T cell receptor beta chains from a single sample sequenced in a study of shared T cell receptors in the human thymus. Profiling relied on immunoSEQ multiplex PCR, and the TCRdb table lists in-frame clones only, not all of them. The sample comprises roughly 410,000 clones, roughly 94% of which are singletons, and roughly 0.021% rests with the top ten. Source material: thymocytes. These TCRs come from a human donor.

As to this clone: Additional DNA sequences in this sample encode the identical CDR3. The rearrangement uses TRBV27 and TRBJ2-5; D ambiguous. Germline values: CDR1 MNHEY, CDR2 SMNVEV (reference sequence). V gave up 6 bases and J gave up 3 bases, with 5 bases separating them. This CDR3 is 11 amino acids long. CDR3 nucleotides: TGTGCCAGCAGGGGAAAAGAGACCCAGTACTTC. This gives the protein CASRGKETQYF.

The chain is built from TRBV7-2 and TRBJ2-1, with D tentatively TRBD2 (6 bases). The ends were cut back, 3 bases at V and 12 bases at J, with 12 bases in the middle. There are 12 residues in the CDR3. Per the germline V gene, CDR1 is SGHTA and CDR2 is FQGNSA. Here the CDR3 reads CASSLAGFGQFF. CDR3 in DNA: TGTGCCAGCAGCTTGGCGGGGTTCGGGCAGTTCTTC. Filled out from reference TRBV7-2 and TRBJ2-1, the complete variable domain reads GAGVSQSPSNKVTEKGKDVELRCDPISGHTALYWYRQSLGQGLEFLIYFQGNSAPDKSGLPSDRFSAERTGGSVSTLTIQRTQQEDSAVYLCASSLAGFGQFFGPGTRLTVL.

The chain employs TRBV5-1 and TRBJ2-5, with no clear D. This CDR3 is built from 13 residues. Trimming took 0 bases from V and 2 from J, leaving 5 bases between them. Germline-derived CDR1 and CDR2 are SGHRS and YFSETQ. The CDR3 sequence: CASSLEQQETQYF. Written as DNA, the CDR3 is TGCGCCAGCAGCTTGGAACAGCAAGAGACCCAGTACTTC. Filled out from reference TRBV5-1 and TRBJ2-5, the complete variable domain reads KAGVTQTPRYLIKTRGQQVTLSCSPISGHRSVSWYQQTPGQGLQFLFEYFSETQRNKGNFPGRFSGRQFSNSRSEMNVSTLELGDSALYLCASSLEQQETQYFGPGTRLLVL.

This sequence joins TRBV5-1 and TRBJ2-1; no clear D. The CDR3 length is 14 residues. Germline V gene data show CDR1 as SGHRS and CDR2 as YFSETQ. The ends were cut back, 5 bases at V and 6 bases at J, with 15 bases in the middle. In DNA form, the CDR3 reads TGCGCCAGCAGTCCCTTCGAGCGACGCAATGAGCAGTTCTTC. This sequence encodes CASSPFERRNEQFF.

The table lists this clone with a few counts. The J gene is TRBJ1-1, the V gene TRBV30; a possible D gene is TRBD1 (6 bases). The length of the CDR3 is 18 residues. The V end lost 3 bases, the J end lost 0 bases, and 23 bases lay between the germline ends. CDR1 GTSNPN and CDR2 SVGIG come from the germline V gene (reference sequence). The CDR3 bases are TGTGCCTGGAGGAGAATAGGGCCGACAGGACCCATGAACACTGAAGCTTTCTTT. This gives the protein CAWRRIGPTGPMNTEAFF.

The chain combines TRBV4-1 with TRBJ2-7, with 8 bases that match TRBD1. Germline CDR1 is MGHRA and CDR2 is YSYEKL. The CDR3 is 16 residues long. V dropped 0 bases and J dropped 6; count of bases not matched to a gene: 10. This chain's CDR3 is CASSQELGQGAVEQYF. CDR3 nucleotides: TGCGCCAGCAGCCAAGAGCTCGGTCAGGGGGCGGTCGAGCAGTACTTC.

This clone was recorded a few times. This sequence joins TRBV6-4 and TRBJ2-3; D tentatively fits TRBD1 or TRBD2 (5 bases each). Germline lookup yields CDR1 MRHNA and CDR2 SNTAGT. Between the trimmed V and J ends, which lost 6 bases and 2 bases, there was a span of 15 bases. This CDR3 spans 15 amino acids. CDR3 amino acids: CASSPQGDSTDTQYF. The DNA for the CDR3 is TGTGCCAGCAGCCCCCAGGGAGACTCCACAGATACGCAGTATTTT.

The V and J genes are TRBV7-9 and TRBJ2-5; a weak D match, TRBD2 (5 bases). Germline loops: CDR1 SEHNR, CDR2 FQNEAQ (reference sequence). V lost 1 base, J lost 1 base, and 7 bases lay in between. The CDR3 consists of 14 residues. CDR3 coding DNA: TGTGCCAGCAGCTTAGAGAGCGGCCAAGAGACCCAGTACTTC. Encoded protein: CASSLESGQETQYF. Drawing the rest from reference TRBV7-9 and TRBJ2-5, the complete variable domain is DTGVSQNPRHKITKRGQNVTFRCDPISEHNRLYWYRQTLGQGPEFLTYFQNEAQLEKSRLLSDRFSAERPKGSFSTLEIQRTEQGDSAMYLCASSLESGQETQYFGPGTRLLVL.

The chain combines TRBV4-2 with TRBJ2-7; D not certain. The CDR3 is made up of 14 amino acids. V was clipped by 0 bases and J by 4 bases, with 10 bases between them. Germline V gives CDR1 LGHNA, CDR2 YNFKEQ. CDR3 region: CASSQDLAPYEQYF. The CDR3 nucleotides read TGTGCCAGCAGCCAAGATTTGGCACCATACGAGCAGTACTTC.

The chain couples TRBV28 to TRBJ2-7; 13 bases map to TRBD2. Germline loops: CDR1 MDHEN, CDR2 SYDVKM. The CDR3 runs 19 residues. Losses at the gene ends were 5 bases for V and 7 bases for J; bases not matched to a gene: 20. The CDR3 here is CASSLTSGTSGVLGWEQYF. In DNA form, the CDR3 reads TGTGCCAGCAGTCTCACATCCGGGACTAGCGGGGTTCTGGGGTGGGAGCAGTACTTC. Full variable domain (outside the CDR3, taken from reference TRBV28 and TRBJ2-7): DVKVTQSSRYLVKRTGEKVFLECVQDMDHENMFWYRQDPGLGLRLIYFSYDVKMKEKGDIPEGYSVSREKKERFSLILESASTNQTSMYLCASSLTSGTSGVLGWEQYFGPGTRLTVT.

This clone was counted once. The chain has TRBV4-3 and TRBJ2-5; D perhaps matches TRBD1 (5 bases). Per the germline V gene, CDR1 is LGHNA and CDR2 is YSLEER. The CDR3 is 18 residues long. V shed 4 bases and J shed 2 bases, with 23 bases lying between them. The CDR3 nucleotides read TGCGCCAGCAGCCTAAAGCGATGGATCCTAGGGGATCAAGAGACCCAGTACTTC. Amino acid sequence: CASSLKRWILGDQETQYF.

This CDR3 reads CASSPPRTSGGYEQYF. As DNA, the CDR3 is TGTGCCAGCAGTCCCCCTCGGACTAGTGGAGGGTACGAGCAGTACTTC. The chain recombines TRBV28 with TRBJ2-7, with 7 bases aligning to TRBD2. The CDR3 loop spans 16 amino acids. V lost 5 bases to trimming and J lost 4 bases; unmatched junction nucleotides: 14. Germline assignment: CDR1 MDHEN and CDR2 SYDVKM. Filled out from reference TRBV28 and TRBJ2-7, the complete variable domain reads DVKVTQSSRYLVKRTGEKVFLECVQDMDHENMFWYRQDPGLGLRLIYFSYDVKMKEKGDIPEGYSVSREKKERFSLILESASTNQTSMYLCASSPPRTSGGYEQYFGPGTRLTVT.

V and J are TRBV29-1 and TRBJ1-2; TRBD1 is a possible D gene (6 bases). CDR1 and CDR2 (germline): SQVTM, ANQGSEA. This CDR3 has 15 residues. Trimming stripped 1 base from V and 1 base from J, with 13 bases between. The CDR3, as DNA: TGCAGCGTTGAAGGTCCGGGACACCTTAACTATGGCTACACCTTC. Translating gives CSVEGPGHLNYGYTF.